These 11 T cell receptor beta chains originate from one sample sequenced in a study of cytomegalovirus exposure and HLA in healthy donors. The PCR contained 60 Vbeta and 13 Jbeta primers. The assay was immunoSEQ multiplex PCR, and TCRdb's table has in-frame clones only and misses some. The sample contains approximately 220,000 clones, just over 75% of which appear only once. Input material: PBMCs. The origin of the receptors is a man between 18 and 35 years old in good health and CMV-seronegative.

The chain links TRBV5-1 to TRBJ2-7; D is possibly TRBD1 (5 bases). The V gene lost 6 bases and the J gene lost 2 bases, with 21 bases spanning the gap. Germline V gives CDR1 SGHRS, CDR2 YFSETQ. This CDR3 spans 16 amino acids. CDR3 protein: CASNYNNVAGPYEQYF. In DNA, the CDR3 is TGCGCCAGCAACTACAATAACGTGGCAGGGCCCTACGAGCAGTACTTC.

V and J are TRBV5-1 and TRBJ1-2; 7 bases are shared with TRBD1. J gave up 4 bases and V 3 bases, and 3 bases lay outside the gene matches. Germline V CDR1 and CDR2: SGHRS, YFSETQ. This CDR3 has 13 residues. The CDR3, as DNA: TGCGCCAGCAGCTCCGGGACAGCCTATGGCTACACCTTC. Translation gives CASSSGTAYGYTF. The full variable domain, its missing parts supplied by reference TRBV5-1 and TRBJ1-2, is KAGVTQTPRYLIKTRGQQVTLSCSPISGHRSVSWYQQTPGQGLQFLFEYFSETQRNKGNFPGRFSGRQFSNSRSEMNVSTLELGDSALYLCASSSGTAYGYTFGSGTRLTVV.

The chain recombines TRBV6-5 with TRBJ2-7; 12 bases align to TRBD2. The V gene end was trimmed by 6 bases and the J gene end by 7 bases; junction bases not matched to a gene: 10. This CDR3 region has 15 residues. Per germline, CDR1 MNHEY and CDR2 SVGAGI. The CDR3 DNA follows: TGTGCCAGCAGGTATTCGACTAGCGGGAGTAGTGAGCAGTACTTC. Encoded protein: CASRYSTSGSSEQYF.

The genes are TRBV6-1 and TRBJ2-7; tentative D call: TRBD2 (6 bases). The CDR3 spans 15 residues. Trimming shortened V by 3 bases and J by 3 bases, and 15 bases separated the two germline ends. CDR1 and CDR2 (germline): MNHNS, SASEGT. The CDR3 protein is CASSDSGGIGYEQYF. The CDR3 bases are TGTGCCAGCAGTGATTCTGGCGGGATCGGCTACGAGCAGTACTTC.

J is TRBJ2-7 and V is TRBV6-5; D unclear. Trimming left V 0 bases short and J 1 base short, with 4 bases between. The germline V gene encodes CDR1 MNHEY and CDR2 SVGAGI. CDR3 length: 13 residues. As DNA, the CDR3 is TGTGCCAGCAGTTACTCCCCATCCTACGAGCAGTACTTC. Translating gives CASSYSPSYEQYF.

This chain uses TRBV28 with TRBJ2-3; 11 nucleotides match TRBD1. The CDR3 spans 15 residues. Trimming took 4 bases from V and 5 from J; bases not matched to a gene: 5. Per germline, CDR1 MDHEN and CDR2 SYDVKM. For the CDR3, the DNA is TGTGCCAGCAGTTCGGGACAGGGGGGGGGAGATACGCAGTATTTT. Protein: CASSSGQGGGDTQYF.

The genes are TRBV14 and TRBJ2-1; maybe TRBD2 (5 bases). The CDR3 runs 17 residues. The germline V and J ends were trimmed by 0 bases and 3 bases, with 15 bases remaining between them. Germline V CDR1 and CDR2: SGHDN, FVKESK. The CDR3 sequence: CASSQDPKRGYYNEQFF. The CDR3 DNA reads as TGTGCCAGCAGCCAAGATCCGAAACGGGGATACTACAATGAGCAGTTCTTC.

The CDR3 protein is CAWSQGNTEAFF. The DNA for the CDR3 is TGTGCCTGGAGTCAGGGGAACACTGAAGCTTTCTTT. This chain links TRBV30 with TRBJ1-1; maybe TRBD1 (5 bases). This CDR3 has 12 residues. Germline CDR1 and CDR2: GTSNPN and SVGIG (reference sequence). The V end lost 2 bases, the J end lost 1 base, and 5 bases lay between the germline ends. Combining the CDR3 with reference TRBV30 and TRBJ1-1 gives the whole variable domain SQTIHQWPATLVQPVGSPLSLECTVEGTSNPNLYWYRQAAGRGLQLLFYSVGIGQISSEVPQNLSASRPQDRQFILSSKKLLLSDSGFYLCAWSQGNTEAFFGQGTRLTVV.

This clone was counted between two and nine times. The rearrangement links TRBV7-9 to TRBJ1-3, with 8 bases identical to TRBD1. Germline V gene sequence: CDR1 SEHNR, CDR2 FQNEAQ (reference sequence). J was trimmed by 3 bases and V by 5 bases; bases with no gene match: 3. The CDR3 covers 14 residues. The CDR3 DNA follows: TGTGCCAGCAGCCTAGGGACAGGTGGAAACACCATATATTTT. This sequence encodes CASSLGTGGNTIYF.

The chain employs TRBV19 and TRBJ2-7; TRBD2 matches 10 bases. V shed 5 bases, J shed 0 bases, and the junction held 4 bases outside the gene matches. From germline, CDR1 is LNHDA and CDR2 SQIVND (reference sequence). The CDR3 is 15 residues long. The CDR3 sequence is CASSPGTSDSYEQYF. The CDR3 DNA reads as TGTGCCAGTAGTCCCGGGACTAGCGACTCCTACGAGCAGTACTTC.

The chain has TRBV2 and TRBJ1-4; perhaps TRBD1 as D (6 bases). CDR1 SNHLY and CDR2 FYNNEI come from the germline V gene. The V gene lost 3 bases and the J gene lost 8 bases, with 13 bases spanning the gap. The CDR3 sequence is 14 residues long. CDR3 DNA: TGTGCCAGCAGTGATACAGGGACGACAGAAAAACTGTTTTTT. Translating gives CASSDTGTTEKLFF.